What follows are 7 T cell receptor beta chains derived from one specimen sequenced in a study of CD8 T cells in ankylosing spondylitis. General study points: Within ankylosing spondylitis blood, a TCR beta motif made up of under 10 highly homologous variants appeared to be characteristic.

MiXCR was run by TCRdb on the 5' RACE reads, yielding one entry per CDR3 protein. Of around 450,000 distinct CDR3 sequences in the sample, roughly 27% are singletons; the top ten hold under 0.9%. These receptors lack a known antigen. The sequenced sample was blood, either unsorted or a sorted T cell fraction (not recorded which). These receptors all come from a male donor with ankylosing spondylitis.

This chain joins TRBV12-3 or TRBV12-4 and TRBJ2-1; TRBD2 matches 7 bases. V shed 8 bases and J 4 bases; nucleotides not matched to a gene: 5. The CDR3 has 13 residues. CDR3 sequence reads: CASCGLVYNEQFF. The CDR3 coding sequence is TGTGCCAGCTGTGGACTAGTGTACAATGAGCAGTTCTTC.

The chain couples TRBV5-6 to TRBJ2-3, with D perhaps TRBD2 (6 bases). The CDR3 runs to 15 residues. Germline assignment: CDR1 SGHDT and CDR2 YYEEEE. V lost 1 base and J lost 4, with 13 bases in between. The CDR3 DNA reads as TGTGCCAGCAGCTTGTCGACCTGGGGGGCAGATACGCAGTATTTT. Translating it yields CASSLSTWGADTQYF.

The J gene is TRBJ2-7, the V gene TRBV21-1; the table assigns TRBD2, which was not confirmed against the DNA. TRBV21-1 has pseudogene status. The CDR3 sequence is 14 residues long. In nucleotides, the CDR3 is TGTGCCAGCAGCAGGGGACTAGCGGAGTACGAGCAGTACTTC. Its translation: CASSRGLAEYEQYF.

The V call is TRBV5-1, the J call TRBJ2-2, with D possibly TRBD1 on 6 matching bases. The CDR3 runs 16 residues. V was pared by 5 bases and J by 5 bases, with 19 bases between. Looked up from germline, CDR1 is SGHRS and CDR2 is YFSETQ. The CDR3 nucleotides are TGCGCCAGCAGACCGGTGTACAGGGTGGATACCGGGGAGCTGTTTTTT. Amino acids: CASRPVYRVDTGELFF. The complete variable domain, with remaining parts taken from reference TRBV5-1 and TRBJ2-2, reads KAGVTQTPRYLIKTRGQQVTLSCSPISGHRSVSWYQQTPGQGLQFLFEYFSETQRNKGNFPGRFSGRQFSNSRSEMNVSTLELGDSALYLCASRPVYRVDTGELFFGEGSRLTVL.

This clonotype was picked up a small number of times. This sequence joins TRBV3-1 and TRBJ2-1; D is possibly TRBD1 or TRBD2 (5 bases each). Germline V lookup: CDR1 LGHDT, CDR2 YNNKEL (reference sequence). The ends were cut back, 3 bases at V and 11 bases at J, with 11 bases in the middle. There are 12 residues in the CDR3. The CDR3 coding sequence is TGTGCCAGCAGCCAGGGGCAGACTAAGCAGTTCTTC. Protein sequence: CASSQGQTKQFF.

This clonotype was detected a few times. The V gene is TRBV25-1, the J gene TRBJ2-5, with TRBD2 matching over 10 bases. V dropped 9 bases and J dropped 5; count of bases not matched to a gene: 6. This CDR3 comprises 13 residues. The germline V gene has CDR1 MGHDK and CDR2 SYGVNS. The CDR3 region is CASGIAGGETQYF. CDR3 DNA sequence: TGTGCCAGTGGGATAGCGGGAGGCGAGACCCAGTACTTC. Combining the CDR3 with reference TRBV25-1 and TRBJ2-5 gives the whole variable domain EADIYQTPRYLVIGTGKKITLECSQTMGHDKMYWYQQDPGMELHLIHYSYGVNSTEKGDLSSESTVSRIRTEHFPLTLESARPSHTSQYLCASGIAGGETQYFGPGTRLLVL.

The chain couples TRBV2 to TRBJ2-1, with no clear D. Trimming removed 3 bases at V and 1 base at J, with 4 bases between. CDR3 size: 13 residues. Germline V lookup: CDR1 SNHLY, CDR2 FYNNEI. The CDR3 region has the DNA TGTGCCAGCAGTGAGGCTTCCTACAATGAGCAGTTCTTC. It is translated as CASSEASYNEQFF.